Each of the 17 T cell receptor beta chains below was sequenced from the same sample in a study of T-cell memory formation after mild COVID-19. MiXCR was run by TCRdb on the 5' RACE reads, yielding one entry per CDR3 protein. This sample has about 130,000 distinct CDR3 sequences, with 25% found just once. Source material: PBMCs or a T cell subset sorted from them (not recorded which). These receptors were collected from an adult woman who had mild COVID-19 (a few samples of this study predate the infection). Cell type and time point are not known.

Only a few counts were recorded for this clonotype. This rearrangement joins TRBV10-3 to TRBJ2-1, with 9 bases aligning to TRBD2. The CDR3 has 16 residues. Germline lookup yields CDR1 ENHRY and CDR2 SYGVKD. V shed 0 bases and J 0 bases; nucleotides not matched to a gene: 0. The CDR3 protein is CAISESSGSSYNEQFF. The DNA for the CDR3 is TGTGCCATCAGTGAGTCTAGCGGGAGCTCCTACAATGAGCAGTTCTTC.

This chain joins TRBV15 and TRBJ2-2; no definite D call. Deletions cut 3 bases from V and 6 bases from J, with 5 bases between. This CDR3 contains 12 residues. Germline V CDR1 and CDR2: LNHNV, YYDKDF (reference sequence). In nucleotides, the CDR3 is TGTGCCACCAGCAGGGTATCCGGGGAGCTGTTTTTT. Encoded protein: CATSRVSGELFF.

The genes are TRBV6-5 and TRBJ2-7, with 11 bases fitting TRBD2. Germline loops: CDR1 MNHEY, CDR2 SVGAGI. The CDR3 length is 15 residues. The trim removed 5 bases at V and 5 bases at J, leaving 8 bases unmatched. The CDR3 nucleotides are TGTGCCAGCAGTAGAGATAGCGGGAGGGCCAACGAGCAGTACTTC. It specifies CASSRDSGRANEQYF.

V is TRBV7-6 and J is TRBJ1-2; TRBD1 is a possible D gene (6 bases). The CDR3 is made up of 15 amino acids. Germline values: CDR1 SGHVS, CDR2 FNYEAQ. Trimming left V 0 bases short and J 7 bases short, with 15 bases between. CDR3 sequence (DNA): TGTGCCAGCAGCTTAGCCGGGGCGGGGGCTGTTGGCTACACCTTC. As protein: CASSLAGAGAVGYTF.

The rearrangement joins TRBV7-6 to TRBJ2-2; D call uncertain. Trimming shortened V by 5 bases and J by 1 base, and 14 bases separated the two germline ends. The CDR3 has 16 residues. The germline V gene has CDR1 SGHVS and CDR2 FNYEAQ. The CDR3 region is CASSPEPDGNTGELFF. CDR3 nucleotides: TGTGCCAGCAGCCCCGAGCCTGACGGGAACACCGGGGAGCTGTTTTTT.

This sequence joins TRBV7-9 and TRBJ1-2, with D perhaps matching TRBD1 (6 bases). The germline V gene encodes CDR1 SEHNR and CDR2 FQNEAQ (reference sequence). V lost 0 bases to trimming and J lost 6 bases, with 11 bases between them. The CDR3 loop spans 14 amino acids. CDR3 residues: CASSLADQGNGYTF. The CDR3 DNA follows: TGTGCCAGCAGCTTAGCCGACCAGGGGAATGGCTACACCTTC.

This clonotype was observed a handful of times. The V and J genes are TRBV7-9 and TRBJ2-1; maybe TRBD1 (5 bases). Germline V lookup: CDR1 SEHNR, CDR2 FQNEAQ (reference sequence). V was shortened by 7 bases and J by 4 bases, with 11 bases between the two germline ends. The CDR3 extends over 13 amino acids. The CDR3 region has the DNA TGTGCCAGCATCGCCGACAGTTACAATGAGCAGTTCTTC. The encoded protein is CASIADSYNEQFF.

This clonotype was seen only a few times. The chain combines TRBV4-3 with TRBJ2-1; 7 positions match TRBD1. Germline assignment: CDR1 LGHNA and CDR2 YSLEER. The CDR3 extends over 15 amino acids. After removal of 4 bases from V and 5 bases from J, the junction contained 8 bases not matched to a gene. The CDR3 is CASSPRTGRDNEQFF. In DNA form, the CDR3 reads TGCGCCAGCAGCCCGAGGACAGGCAGGGACAATGAGCAGTTCTTC.

This clonotype came up a few times. The chain is built from TRBV4-2 and TRBJ2-1; D is uncertain. The V and J ends lost 5 bases and 6 bases respectively, with 17 bases between them. The CDR3 covers 15 residues. The germline CDR1 and CDR2 sequences are LGHNA and YNFKEQ. In DNA, the CDR3 is TGTGCCAGCAGCACGACCTTAGGTCCTAGCAATGAGCAGTTCTTC. Translating gives CASSTTLGPSNEQFF.

V and J are TRBV4-1 and TRBJ1-6; no clear D. The CDR3 loop spans 12 amino acids. The V end was cut by 7 bases, the J end by 5 bases, with 6 bases between. Germline V CDR1 and CDR2: MGHRA, YSYEKL. In nucleotides, the CDR3 is TGCGCCAGCACAGCCGATAATTCACCCCTCCACTTT. It yields the protein CASTADNSPLHF.

This clonotype was observed a few times. This chain joins TRBV19 and TRBJ1-1; D unresolved. The CDR3 spans 13 residues. The V and J ends lost 5 bases and 0 bases respectively, with 7 bases between them. CDR1 is LNHDA and CDR2 is SQIVND in the germline V gene (reference sequence). The CDR3 loop is CASSLQMNTEAFF. The CDR3 region has the DNA TGTGCCAGTAGTTTACAGATGAACACTGAAGCTTTCTTT.

The chain couples TRBV5-6 to TRBJ1-1; D call uncertain. V lost 4 bases, J lost 10 bases, and 23 bases lay in between. Germline-derived CDR1 and CDR2 are SGHDT and YYEEEE. The CDR3 totals 15 residues. CDR3 in DNA: TGTGCCAGCAGCCTGAGAAGGGTTCGTTCGTGGGCAGCTTTCTTT. The encoded protein is CASSLRRVRSWAAFF. The full variable domain, in which reference TRBV5-6 and TRBJ1-1 provide the parts outside the CDR3, is DAGVTQSPTHLIKTRGQQVTLRCSPKSGHDTVSWYQQALGQGPQFIFQYYEEEERQRGNFPDRFSGHQFPNYSSELNVNALLLGDSALYLCASSLRRVRSWAAFFGQGTRLTVV.

This clonotype was observed a handful of times. The rearrangement uses TRBV4-3 and TRBJ1-2, with unresolved D. Germline V gene lookup returns CDR1 LGHNA and CDR2 YSLEER. CDR3 length equals 14 residues. V lost 1 base and J 7 bases, leaving 13 bases between the germline ends. This CDR3 reads CASSQGTSLGGYTF. The CDR3 nucleotides are TGCGCCAGCAGCCAAGGGACTTCCCTGGGTGGCTACACCTTC.

This clonotype occurred a few times. This sequence joins TRBV2 and TRBJ2-7, with TRBD1 matching 8 bases. The CDR3 is 15 amino acids. Germline assignment: CDR1 SNHLY and CDR2 FYNNEI. J lost 2 bases, V lost 0 bases, and 3 bases had no gene match. The CDR3: CASSEATGVTYEQYF. The DNA of the CDR3 is TGTGCCAGCAGTGAAGCGACAGGGGTTACCTACGAGCAGTACTTC.

The gene calls are TRBV5-6 and TRBJ2-1; 7 bases are a match to TRBD1. The trim removed 6 bases at V and 4 bases at J, leaving 7 bases unmatched. This CDR3 has 14 residues. Germline CDR1 and CDR2: SGHDT and YYEEEE. For the CDR3, the DNA is TGTGCCAGCAATAGAGACAGGGCTTACAATGAGCAGTTCTTC. Amino acid sequence: CASNRDRAYNEQFF.

The chain combines TRBV9 with TRBJ1-1; D uncertain. Germline-derived CDR1 and CDR2 are SGDLS and YYNGEE. V lost 0 bases and J lost 5, with 11 bases in between. This CDR3 spans 14 amino acids. CDR3 region: CASSVGYSGTEAFF. The CDR3 coding sequence is TGTGCCAGCAGCGTAGGCTACTCGGGGACTGAAGCTTTCTTT.

The rearrangement joins TRBV5-1 to TRBJ2-1, with D uncertain. The germline V and J ends were trimmed by 3 bases and 4 bases, with 8 bases remaining between them. The CDR3 extends over 13 amino acids. Looked up from germline, CDR1 is SGHRS and CDR2 is YFSETQ. The CDR3 sequence is CASSSYRYNEQFF. The DNA for the CDR3 is TGCGCCAGCAGCTCGTACAGATACAATGAGCAGTTCTTC.